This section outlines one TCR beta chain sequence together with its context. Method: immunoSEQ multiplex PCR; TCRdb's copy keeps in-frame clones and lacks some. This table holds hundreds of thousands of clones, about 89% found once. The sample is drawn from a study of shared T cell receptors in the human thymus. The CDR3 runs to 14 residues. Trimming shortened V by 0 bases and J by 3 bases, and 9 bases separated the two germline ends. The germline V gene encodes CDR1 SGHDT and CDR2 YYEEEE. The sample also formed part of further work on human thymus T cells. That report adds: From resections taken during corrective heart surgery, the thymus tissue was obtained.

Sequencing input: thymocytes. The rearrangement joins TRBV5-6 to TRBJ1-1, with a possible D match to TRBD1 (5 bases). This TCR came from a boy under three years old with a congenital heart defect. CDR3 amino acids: CASSLASGHTEAFF. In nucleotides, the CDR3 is TGTGCCAGCAGCTTGGCATCAGGGCACACTGAAGCTTTCTTT. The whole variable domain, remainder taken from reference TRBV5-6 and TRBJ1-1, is DAGVTQSPTHLIKTRGQQVTLRCSPKSGHDTVSWYQQALGQGPQFIFQYYEEEERQRGNFPDRFSGHQFPNYSSELNVNALLLGDSALYLCASSLASGHTEAFFGQGTRLTVV.